A selection of T cell receptor beta chains follows, all from one sample in a study of T cells in narcolepsy. TCRdb's copy holds only in-frame clones and misses some; the assay was immunoSEQ multiplex PCR. This sample yields about 40,000 clones, of which about 91% are seen a single time; 1% to 1.5% belongs to the top ten. Sequencing was done on a sample of CD45RA- memory CD4+ T cells from PBMCs. These receptors all come from a human donor with narcolepsy. The CDR3 runs from the conserved cysteine through the conserved F or W. Clone size is given for some rows only: seen once, a few or many times, or a class if the clone is expanded.

TRBJ2-1,TRBV7-8,once,CASSRRTVEQFF
TRBJ2-5,TRBV11-2,-,CASSLVRGAGQETQYF
TRBJ1-2,TRBV5-1,-,CASSPTDPWRNYGYTF
TRBJ2-5,TRBV10-3,-,CAISESVGQETQYF
TRBJ2-7,TRBV2,-,CASGRTRSYEQYF
TRBJ2-7,TRBV5-1,-,CASSRTGTPEYEQYF
TRBJ1-1,TRBV11-2,-,CASSIRTGLSTEAFF
TRBJ2-5,TRBV7-2,-,CASSLASATQETQYF
TRBJ2-3,TRBV7-9,-,CASSLGDSSTDTQYF
TRBJ1-1,TRBV7-9,once,CASSPRWGRNTEAFF
TRBJ2-6,TRBV7-8,-,CASSRVRGLGANVLTF
TRBJ2-3,TRBV11-3,-,CASSLAGLPTTDTQYF
TRBJ1-1,TRBV6-5,-,CASSYTYRDTEAFF
TRBJ1-1,TRBV19,-,CASSDRVSTEAFF
TRBJ2-3,TRBV30,-,CAWSKGLAGGADTQYF
TRBJ2-5,TRBV25-1,-,CASSEAVVQETQYF
TRBJ2-3,TRBV7-6,-,CASSAPTSGRVDTQYF
TRBJ2-1,TRBV7-8,-,CASSFSGGSYNEQFF
TRBJ2-5,TRBV29-1,-,CSVDVDLQETQYF
TRBJ2-5,TRBV28,-,CASAARETQYF
TRBJ2-7,TRBV14,-,CASSQDRGQASYEQYF
TRBJ2-2,TRBV5-1,-,CASSLRTFANTGELFF
TRBJ2-5,TRBV2,-,CASRTGGQETQYF
TRBJ2-5,TRBV2,-,CASRGTSGGETQYF
TRBJ1-2,TRBV14,-,CASNPGGAVGGYTF
TRBJ2-5,TRBV5-5,-,CASSLYGGQEETQYF
TRBJ1-1,TRBV7-9,-,CASSSQGGTEAFF
TRBJ2-7,TRBV6-6,-,CASSPLGQPRDEQYF
TRBJ1-1,TRBV6-5,-,CASSYSYGANTEAFF
TRBJ2-3,TRBV7-2,-,CASSRTGDGHTDTQYF
-,TRBV4-2,-,CASSQAAEDPESTNYEQYF